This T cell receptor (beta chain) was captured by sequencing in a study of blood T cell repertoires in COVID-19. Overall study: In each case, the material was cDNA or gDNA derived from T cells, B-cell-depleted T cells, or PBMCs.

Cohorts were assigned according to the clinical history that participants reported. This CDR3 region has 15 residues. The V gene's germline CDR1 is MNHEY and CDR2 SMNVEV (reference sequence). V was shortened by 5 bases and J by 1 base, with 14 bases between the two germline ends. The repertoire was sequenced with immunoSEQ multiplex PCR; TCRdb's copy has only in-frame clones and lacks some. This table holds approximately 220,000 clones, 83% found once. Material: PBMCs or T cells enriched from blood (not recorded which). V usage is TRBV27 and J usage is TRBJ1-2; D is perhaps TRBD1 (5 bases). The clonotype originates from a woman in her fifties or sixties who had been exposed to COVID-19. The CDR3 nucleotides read TGTGCCAGCAGTCGTGGACACCCAGTTAACTATGGCTACACCTTC. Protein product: CASSRGHPVNYGYTF.